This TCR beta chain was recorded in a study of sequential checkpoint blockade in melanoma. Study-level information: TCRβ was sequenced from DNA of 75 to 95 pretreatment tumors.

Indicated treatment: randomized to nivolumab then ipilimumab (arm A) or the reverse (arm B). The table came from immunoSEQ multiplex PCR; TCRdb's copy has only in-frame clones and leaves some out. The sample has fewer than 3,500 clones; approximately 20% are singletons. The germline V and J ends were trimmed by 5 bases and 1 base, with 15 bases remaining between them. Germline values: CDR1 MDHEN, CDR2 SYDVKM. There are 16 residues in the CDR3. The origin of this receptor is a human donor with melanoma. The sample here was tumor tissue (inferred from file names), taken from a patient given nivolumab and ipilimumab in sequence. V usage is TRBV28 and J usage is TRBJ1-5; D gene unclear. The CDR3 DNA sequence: TGTGCCAGCAGTCCCTACTTCGGGAACAGCAATCAGCCCCAGCATTTT. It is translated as CASSPYFGNSNQPQHF.